Following are 30 T cell receptor beta chains from one sample sequenced in a study of somatic mutations in cytotoxic T cells in rheumatoid arthritis. Clones were read by immunoSEQ multiplex PCR, and TCRdb kept only the in-frame ones, dropping some. Counted here are more than 15,000 clones, around 67% occurring once; the ten biggest clones make up approximately 20%. Sequenced input: CD8+ T cells sorted from blood. These receptor sequences come from a woman aged 60-70 years in good health.

This clone came up once. The CDR3 region is CASSKWTENTGELFF. CDR3 DNA: TGCGCCAGCAGCAAATGGACAGAGAACACCGGGGAGCTGTTTTTT. The chain joins TRBV5-1 to TRBJ2-2, with D maybe TRBD1 (6 bases). Germline CDR1 is SGHRS and CDR2 is YFSETQ. The CDR3 spans 15 residues. The V and J ends lost 4 bases and 1 base respectively, with 11 bases between them.

The V and J genes are TRBV6-1 and TRBJ1-5; D gene unclear. V gave up 3 bases and J gave up 1 base, with 10 bases separating them. Looked up from germline, CDR1 is MNHNS and CDR2 is SASEGT. CDR3 length: 15 residues. CDR3 sequence: CASSDGRVSNQPQHF. CDR3 DNA sequence: TGTGCCAGCAGTGACGGCAGAGTAAGCAATCAGCCCCAGCATTTT.

V and J are TRBV27 and TRBJ2-1; 13 bases are shared with TRBD2. V was pared by 6 bases and J by 1 base, with 6 bases of the junction left unmatched. The CDR3 is 17 residues long. Germline V gene lookup returns CDR1 MNHEY and CDR2 SMNVEV (reference sequence). The CDR3 loop is CASSHGLAGASYNEQFF. The CDR3 nucleotides are TGTGCCAGCAGCCATGGACTAGCGGGGGCATCCTACAATGAGCAGTTCTTC.

This clone has more than one count but fewer than ten. The chain couples TRBV29-1 to TRBJ1-1; no definite D call. The CDR3 covers 12 residues. Per the germline V gene, CDR1 is SQVTM and CDR2 is ANQGSEA. V was pared by 7 bases and J by 3 bases, with 12 bases between. For the CDR3, the DNA is TGCAGCGGGAGGACGGGAGACACTGAAGCTTTCTTT. Protein product: CSGRTGDTEAFF.

The sample holds one count of this clone. This chain uses TRBV2 with TRBJ2-1; TRBD1 matches at 8 bases. Germline lookup yields CDR1 SNHLY and CDR2 FYNNEI. J lost 10 bases, V lost 6 bases, and 11 bases had no gene match. This CDR3 has 14 residues. Here the CDR3 DNA reads TGTGCCAGCAGGGCCGGGACAGGAGGTCGCGAGCAGTTCTTC. This translates into CASRAGTGGREQFF.

This chain links TRBV27 with TRBJ2-7; D is unclear. CDR3 length equals 16 residues. The V and J ends lost 2 bases and 3 bases respectively, with 17 bases between them. CDR1 and CDR2 from the germline V gene are MNHEY and SMNVEV (reference sequence). This chain's CDR3 is CASSLLWPALGYEQYF. Written as DNA, the CDR3 is TGTGCCAGCAGTTTACTGTGGCCCGCGCTGGGCTACGAGCAGTACTTC.

A single count supports this clone. The junction does not match germline at one end; this may be a read error. This chain uses TRBV6-1 with TRBJ2-2; D perhaps matches TRBD2 (6 bases). This CDR3 contains 14 residues. Germline loops: CDR1 MNHNS, CDR2 SASEGT. The CDR3 DNA is TGTGCCAGCAGGGAAGGAGGGGACACCGGGGAGCTGTTTTTT. This sequence encodes CASREGGDTGELFF.

The CDR3 sequence is CASSEGGHRRSNQPQHF. The CDR3 nucleotides are TGTGCCAGCAGTGAAGGAGGTCACAGGCGCAGCAATCAGCCCCAGCATTTT. The rearrangement links TRBV2 to TRBJ1-5; possibly TRBD1 for D (5 bases). This CDR3 has 17 amino acids. Trimming stripped 1 base from V and 1 base from J, with 14 bases between. Germline V gives CDR1 SNHLY, CDR2 FYNNEI.

This clone was found a few times. The chain combines TRBV4-1 with TRBJ2-7, with 7 nucleotides matching TRBD1. The J segment lost 5 bases and the V segment lost 5 bases, leaving 12 bases of the junction unmatched. CDR1 MGHRA and CDR2 YSYEKL come from the germline V gene. The CDR3 has 15 residues. The CDR3 region is CASSYRDSGYDEQYF. The CDR3 nucleotides are TGCGCCAGCAGCTACCGGGACAGTGGTTACGACGAGCAGTACTTC.

The rearrangement links TRBV6-1 to TRBJ2-7; possibly TRBD2 for D (5 bases). The ends were cut back, 1 base at V and 6 bases at J, with 10 bases in the middle. The CDR3 runs to 13 residues. The germline CDR1 and CDR2 sequences are MNHNS and SASEGT. CDR3 in DNA: TGTGCCAGCAGTGAAGTGAGGGAGCGCGAGCAGTACTTC. It yields the protein CASSEVREREQYF.

V gene TRBV9 combines with J gene TRBJ2-1, with D possibly TRBD1 on 5 matching bases. CDR3 length: 15 amino acids. V shed 0 bases and J shed 0 bases, with 7 bases lying between them. Per the germline V gene, CDR1 is SGDLS and CDR2 is YYNGEE. The CDR3 loop is CASSVEGNSYNEQFF. The CDR3 DNA is TGTGCCAGCAGCGTAGAGGGGAACTCCTACAATGAGCAGTTCTTC.

The chain has TRBV12-5 and TRBJ2-2; D is perhaps TRBD1 or TRBD2 (5 bases each). CDR1 and CDR2 from the germline V gene are LGHNT and FRNRAP. Trimming pared 5 bases from V and 7 bases from J, leaving 17 bases between. The CDR3 contains 15 residues. CDR3 in amino acids: CASGMGPPNGGELFF. The CDR3, as DNA: TGTGCTAGTGGTATGGGACCTCCGAACGGCGGGGAGCTGTTTTTT.

The J gene is TRBJ1-2, the V gene TRBV5-1, with 7 bases identical to TRBD1. V shed 4 bases, J shed 4 bases, and the junction held 13 bases outside the gene matches. Per the germline V gene, CDR1 is SGHRS and CDR2 is YFSETQ. The CDR3 runs to 16 residues. As DNA, the CDR3 is TGCGCCAGCAGCCATTCGGGGACAGCTAGCAGCTATGGCTACACCTTC. It specifies CASSHSGTASSYGYTF.

The chain carries TRBV27 and TRBJ2-2; no clear D gene. The germline gives CDR1 MNHEY, CDR2 SMNVEV (reference sequence). The V gene lost 5 bases and the J gene lost 3 bases, with 1 base spanning the gap. The CDR3 length is 11 residues. Written as DNA, the CDR3 is TGTGCCAGCAGTGACACCGGGGAGCTGTTTTTT. Translated: CASSDTGELFF.

The V call is TRBV27, the J call TRBJ1-2; a weak D match, TRBD1 (5 bases). Germline V gives CDR1 MNHEY, CDR2 SMNVEV (reference sequence). The CDR3 covers 13 residues. With 3 bases removed from V and 2 bases from J, the gap between germline ends came to 7 bases. CDR3 region: CASSLAGNYGYTF. The CDR3 region has the DNA TGTGCCAGCAGTTTGGCAGGGAACTATGGCTACACCTTC.

This clone has just a few counts. The chain is built from TRBV30 and TRBJ2-7; unclear D gene. In germline, CDR1 is GTSNPN, CDR2 SVGIG (reference sequence). V lost 1 base and J lost 3, with 4 bases in between. The CDR3 has 11 amino acids. This CDR3 reads CAWSEGYEQYF. For the CDR3, the DNA is TGTGCCTGGAGTGAGGGCTACGAGCAGTACTTC.

The chain couples TRBV5-6 to TRBJ2-1, with a possible D match to TRBD2 (5 bases). V lost 4 bases to trimming and J lost 7 bases, with 21 bases between them. This CDR3 is 16 amino acids long. Per germline, CDR1 SGHDT and CDR2 YYEEEE. CDR3: CASSPRRTGSPNEQFF. The CDR3 DNA is TGTGCCAGCAGCCCCCGCCGGACGGGAAGCCCTAATGAGCAGTTCTTC.

The chain carries TRBV30 and TRBJ2-3; a weak D match, TRBD1 (6 bases). The germline V gene has CDR1 GTSNPN and CDR2 SVGIG (reference sequence). Trimming took off 1 base at V and 4 bases at J, with 12 bases between the two ends. This CDR3 is built from 14 residues. The CDR3 protein is CAWSGQGPADTQYF. DNA for the CDR3: TGTGCCTGGAGTGGTCAGGGGCCCGCAGATACGCAGTATTTT.

This chain uses TRBV6-1 with TRBJ1-2; D gene unclear. Germline V lookup: CDR1 MNHNS, CDR2 SASEGT. V lost 1 base and J lost 0, with 9 bases in between. This CDR3 is 15 amino acids long. Here the CDR3 DNA reads TGTGCCAGCAGTGAAGGGCCGGGAGCTAACTATGGCTACACCTTC. Translation: CASSEGPGANYGYTF.

The V and J genes are TRBV9 and TRBJ1-1, with 7 positions matching TRBD1. The CDR3 totals 16 residues. With 3 bases clipped from V and 0 bases from J, the junction kept 8 bases outside the gene matches. Germline CDR1 is SGDLS and CDR2 is YYNGEE. CDR3 protein: CASSGGGGPVNTEAFF. As DNA, the CDR3 is TGTGCCAGCAGCGGAGGAGGGGGCCCCGTGAACACTGAAGCTTTCTTT.

This clone has just one count. The J gene is TRBJ2-1, the V gene TRBV6-6, with 8 bases fitting TRBD1. The CDR3 runs to 14 residues. Germline V gene lookup returns CDR1 MNHNY and CDR2 SVGAGI (reference sequence). The V segment lost 4 bases and the J segment 7 bases; nucleotides outside the gene matches: 6. CDR3 amino acids: CASSSGTGSNEQFF. For the CDR3, the DNA is TGTGCCAGCAGTTCCGGGACAGGCTCTAATGAGCAGTTCTTC.

This clone was seen only a few times. The chain couples TRBV9 to TRBJ2-7, with 9 nucleotides matching TRBD1. V trimming: 4 bases; J trimming: 4 bases; junction bases outside the gene matches: 6. The CDR3 contains 14 residues. Germline V gene lookup returns CDR1 SGDLS and CDR2 YYNGEE. For the CDR3, the DNA is TGTGCCAGCAGCCCAGCCGGGACAGGGTACGAGCAGTACTTC. Encoded protein: CASSPAGTGYEQYF.

This clone was recorded once. This rearrangement joins TRBV30 to TRBJ1-5; maybe TRBD1 (6 bases). The CDR3 runs 12 residues. V lost 7 bases, J lost 2 bases, and 9 bases lay in between. From germline, CDR1 is GTSNPN and CDR2 SVGIG (reference sequence). CDR3: CASRTGNQPQHF. The CDR3 nucleotides read TGTGCCTCCCGGACAGGCAATCAGCCCCAGCATTTT.

The chain employs TRBV4-1 and TRBJ1-2; TRBD1 is a possible D gene (6 bases). The CDR3 runs 14 residues. V lost 3 bases, J lost 3 bases, and 11 bases lay in between. Germline CDR1 MGHRA, CDR2 YSYEKL. The CDR3 reads CASSHPRGDYGYTF. The CDR3 nucleotides read TGCGCCAGCAGCCATCCCAGGGGCGACTATGGCTACACCTTC.

A note on this clone: The junction departs from germline at one end; a sequencing error may be responsible. This chain connects TRBV7-8 to TRBJ2-7; TRBD2 agrees at 9 bases. The CDR3 sequence is 14 residues long. Germline CDR1 and CDR2: SGHVS and FQNEAQ. CDR3 nucleotide sequence: TGTGCCAGCACCTTAGGTGGGCTAGCGGGGGAGCAGTACTTC. It codes for CASTLGGLAGEQYF.

This clone came up once. The rearrangement joins TRBV18 to TRBJ1-1; no clear D. This CDR3 spans 15 amino acids. Germline V lookup: CDR1 KGHSH, CDR2 LQKENI. V gave up 3 bases and J gave up 0 bases, with 11 bases separating them. Here the CDR3 reads CASSPPTELNTEAFF. The CDR3, as DNA: TGTGCCAGCTCACCTCCGACTGAGCTGAACACTGAAGCTTTCTTT.

The chain has TRBV28 and TRBJ1-6; 7 nucleotides agree with TRBD1. CDR3 length: 16 amino acids. Looked up from germline, CDR1 is MDHEN and CDR2 is SYDVKM. With 2 bases clipped from V and 3 bases from J, the junction kept 4 bases outside the gene matches. The CDR3 sequence: CASSLTGAGYNSPLHF. For the CDR3, the DNA is TGTGCCAGCAGTTTAACAGGGGCTGGCTATAATTCACCCCTCCACTTT.

The V call is TRBV7-9, the J call TRBJ2-5; D is possibly TRBD1 (5 bases). The CDR3 has 15 residues. V lost 5 bases to trimming and J lost 4 bases, with 17 bases between them. Germline assignment: CDR1 SEHNR and CDR2 FQNEAQ (reference sequence). The CDR3 DNA sequence: TGTGCCAGCAGCCCGCCCCGGGTGGGGCTAGAGACCCAGTACTTC. This gives the protein CASSPPRVGLETQYF.

This rearrangement joins TRBV9 to TRBJ1-1; TRBD1 matches 9 bases. V shed 4 bases and J 1 base; nucleotides not matched to a gene: 2. The germline V gene has CDR1 SGDLS and CDR2 YYNGEE. The length of the CDR3 is 14 residues. The CDR3 sequence is CASSSTGGNTEAFF. For the CDR3, the DNA is TGTGCCAGCAGCTCGACAGGGGGGAACACTGAAGCTTTCTTT.

This clone was counted only a few times. The gene calls are TRBV30 and TRBJ1-1, with 7 positions matching TRBD1. V was clipped by 1 base and J by 5 bases; unmatched bases: 4. Germline CDR1 reads GTSNPN; CDR2 reads SVGIG (reference sequence). The CDR3 contains 13 residues. The CDR3 region is CAWSATGETEAFF. CDR3 coding DNA: TGTGCCTGGAGTGCCACAGGGGAAACTGAAGCTTTCTTT.